The clone carrying this T cell receptor beta chain was observed at least ten times. As yet, its antigen is unknown. The V gene's germline CDR1 is SGHRS and CDR2 YFSETQ. The V and J ends lost 3 bases and 3 bases, in that order; junction bases with no gene match: 2. The CDR3 is 14 amino acids. This specimen comes from a study of response to subunit inactivated influenza vaccine. Study results and limitations: Authors suggested that a seasonal influenza vaccination recruits few new T cells each time.

TCRdb called the RT-PCR reads again in MiXCR, with one record for every CDR3 protein. The table records 490,000 or so distinct CDR3 sequences, less than 8% of them present only once. Sequencing was performed on PBMCs from blood, taken about 23 months after vaccination. This clonotype originated in a man aged 45 to 75 who received an inactivated influenza vaccine. The chain combines TRBV5-1 with TRBJ2-7; 11 bases map to TRBD1. CDR3 region: CASSWGTGGYEQYF. In DNA, the CDR3 is TGCGCCAGCAGCTGGGGGACAGGGGGCTACGAGCAGTACTTC. Full variable domain (rest looked up from reference TRBV5-1 and TRBJ2-7): KAGVTQTPRYLIKTRGQQVTLSCSPISGHRSVSWYQQTPGQGLQFLFEYFSETQRNKGNFPGRFSGRQFSNSRSEMNVSTLELGDSALYLCASSWGTGGYEQYFGPGTRLTVT.